The next 23 T cell receptor beta chains were all read from a single sample in a study of T cell responses to AZD1222 COVID-19 vaccine. The table came from immunoSEQ multiplex PCR; TCRdb's copy has only in-frame clones and leaves some out. The repertoire holds about 83,000 clones, 70% to 90% seen once, with roughly 4.5% in the top ten. The source was peripheral blood, collected on day 0 of MenACWY control vaccination. These receptors came from an adult in good health.

The chain recombines TRBV4-1 with TRBJ2-7; 7 bases agree with TRBD2. The CDR3 is 14 amino acids. Germline V CDR1 and CDR2: MGHRA, YSYEKL. J lost 1 base, V lost 6 bases, and 6 bases had no gene match. The CDR3: CASSLADFSYEQYF. The CDR3 region has the DNA TGCGCCAGCAGTCTAGCGGATTTTTCCTACGAGCAGTACTTC.

The genes are TRBV7-2 and TRBJ2-1; 9 bases are shared with TRBD2. Germline CDR1 reads SGHTA; CDR2 reads FQGNSA. This CDR3 is built from 16 residues. Trimming at V came to 3 bases and at J to 6 bases, leaving 9 bases not matched to a gene. DNA for the CDR3: TGTGCCAGCAGCTTTTGGAGGCGGGAGGGCCGCAATGAGCAGTTCTTC. As protein: CASSFWRREGRNEQFF.

This clone was seen only once. This chain joins TRBV27 and TRBJ1-5; no clear D gene. CDR1 MNHEY and CDR2 SMNVEV come from the germline V gene (reference sequence). The CDR3 consists of 14 residues. Trimming shortened V by 4 bases and J by 2 bases, and 9 bases separated the two germline ends. Written as DNA, the CDR3 is TGTGCCAGCAGTTCCGCTGGGGGCAATCAGCCCCAGCATTTT. It translates to CASSSAGGNQPQHF.

In its sample, this clone was seen a few times. The V gene is TRBV19, the J gene TRBJ1-1; 8 nucleotides match TRBD1. This CDR3 has 14 amino acids. The V gene end was trimmed by 4 bases and the J gene end by 4 bases; junction bases not matched to a gene: 5. In germline, CDR1 is LNHDA, CDR2 SQIVND (reference sequence). The DNA for the CDR3 is TGTGCCAGTAGTAGACAACAGGGGGTCACTGAAGCTTTCTTT. Residues: CASSRQQGVTEAFF.

The table lists this clone with a count of one. The chain employs TRBV7-9 and TRBJ1-2; the match to TRBD1 covers 7 bases. This CDR3 is 13 amino acids long. Trimming removed 4 bases from V and 10 bases from J; junction bases left unmatched: 9. From germline, CDR1 is SEHNR and CDR2 FQNEAQ (reference sequence). The CDR3 DNA reads as TGTGCCAGCAGCTGGGCGGACAGGCTTTACTACACCTTC. This encodes CASSWADRLYYTF.

V is TRBV4-3 and J is TRBJ2-2; D may correspond to TRBD1 or TRBD2 (5 bases each). This CDR3 contains 14 residues. The germline V gene encodes CDR1 LGHNA and CDR2 YSLEER. Trimming removed 6 bases at V and 2 bases at J, with 10 bases between. This CDR3 reads CASRRDHNTGELFF. The DNA of the CDR3 is TGCGCCAGCAGACGGGACCATAACACCGGGGAGCTGTTTTTT.

The chain uses TRBV18 and TRBJ2-5; a weak D match, TRBD2 (6 bases). Germline V gene data show CDR1 as KGHSH and CDR2 as LQKENI. Trimming removed 5 bases from V and 0 bases from J, with 13 bases in between. The CDR3 sequence is 15 residues long. The CDR3 DNA sequence: TGTGCCAGCTCATCCTCGGGACTTAACCAAGAGACCCAGTACTTC. This translates into CASSSSGLNQETQYF.

The chain employs TRBV6-5 and TRBJ2-1; D is unresolved. The V end was cut by 0 bases, the J end by 9 bases, with 6 bases between. Germline CDR1 is MNHEY and CDR2 is SVGAGI. The CDR3 runs to 12 residues. This CDR3 is CASSYSVGEQFF. The CDR3 DNA reads as TGTGCCAGCAGTTACTCGGTTGGTGAGCAGTTCTTC.

The rearrangement uses TRBV5-5 and TRBJ2-7; no firm D call. V lost 0 bases, J lost 4 bases, and 5 bases lay in between. Germline loops: CDR1 SGHKS, CDR2 YYEKEE (reference sequence). The CDR3 has 12 residues. The CDR3 protein is CASSLGFYEQYF. For the CDR3, the DNA is TGTGCCAGCAGCTTGGGGTTTTACGAGCAGTACTTC.

This chain links TRBV27 with TRBJ2-7, with D uncertain. The CDR3 spans 15 residues. V lost 2 bases to trimming and J lost 0 bases, with 11 bases between them. Germline V CDR1 and CDR2: MNHEY, SMNVEV (reference sequence). The CDR3 loop is CASSLRAEFSYEQYF. CDR3 DNA sequence: TGTGCCAGCAGTTTAAGGGCGGAGTTCTCCTACGAGCAGTACTTC.

The V call is TRBV28, the J call TRBJ2-7, with D hard to call. The CDR3 length is 12 residues. Germline V gene data show CDR1 as MDHEN and CDR2 as SYDVKM. V was clipped by 6 bases and J by 2 bases, with 8 bases between them. CDR3 in amino acids: CASSSSTYEQYF. In nucleotides, the CDR3 is TGTGCCAGCAGCTCAAGCACCTACGAGCAGTACTTC.

The chain joins TRBV28 to TRBJ2-1; 14 nucleotides line up with TRBD2. The CDR3 loop spans 16 amino acids. With 8 bases clipped from V and 3 bases from J, the junction kept 6 bases outside the gene matches. Germline CDR1 reads MDHEN; CDR2 reads SYDVKM. CDR3 bases: TGTGCCAGCCTTGGGACTAGCGGGAGATTCTACAATGAGCAGTTCTTC. Translating it yields CASLGTSGRFYNEQFF.

This clone was seen a single time. This sequence joins TRBV5-1 and TRBJ1-6; 7 bases are shared with TRBD1. CDR3 length equals 16 residues. With 3 bases clipped from V and 8 bases from J, the junction kept 11 bases outside the gene matches. Looked up from germline, CDR1 is SGHRS and CDR2 is YFSETQ. CDR3 sequence reads: CASSSTHRGTHSPLHF. The CDR3 DNA sequence: TGCGCCAGCAGCTCAACCCACAGGGGTACACATTCACCCCTCCACTTT. Supplemented by reference TRBV5-1 and TRBJ1-6, the full variable domain reads KAGVTQTPRYLIKTRGQQVTLSCSPISGHRSVSWYQQTPGQGLQFLFEYFSETQRNKGNFPGRFSGRQFSNSRSEMNVSTLELGDSALYLCASSSTHRGTHSPLHFGNGTRLTVT.

This chain joins TRBV20-1 and TRBJ2-3; 10 positions agree with TRBD2. The CDR3 length is 14 residues. Germline V gene data show CDR1 as DFQATT and CDR2 as SNEGSKA (reference sequence). The V gene end was trimmed by 3 bases and the J gene end by 4 bases; junction bases not matched to a gene: 4. CDR3 bases: TGCAGTGCTAGTGCCAGCGGGAGGGCAGATACGCAGTATTTT. Its protein product is CSASASGRADTQYF.

V gene TRBV30 combines with J gene TRBJ2-1, with 9 bases aligning to TRBD1. This CDR3 spans 14 amino acids. J gave up 5 bases and V 6 bases, and 8 bases lay outside the gene matches. CDR1 is GTSNPN, CDR2 SVGIG, per germline (reference sequence). In nucleotides, the CDR3 is TGTGCCTGCATAATCTGGACAGGGGACAATGAGCAGTTCTTC. This encodes CACIIWTGDNEQFF.

The chain uses TRBV29-1 and TRBJ2-6; D unclear. CDR3 length equals 14 residues. Germline assignment: CDR1 SQVTM and CDR2 ANQGSEA. V gave up 2 bases and J gave up 0 bases, with 5 bases separating them. The DNA of the CDR3 is TGCAGCGTTGAATCTCCCTCTGGGGCCAACGTCCTGACTTTC. Translated: CSVESPSGANVLTF.

The chain is built from TRBV7-2 and TRBJ1-1; D call uncertain. Germline V gives CDR1 SGHTA, CDR2 FQGNSA. V was pared by 1 base and J by 0 bases, with 9 bases between. This CDR3 is 15 amino acids long. CDR3 amino acids: CASSLGRLMNTEAFF. The CDR3 nucleotides read TGTGCCAGCAGCTTAGGGCGGCTGATGAACACTGAAGCTTTCTTT.

V gene TRBV2 combines with J gene TRBJ2-5, with D hard to call. V lost 7 bases, J lost 0 bases, and 15 bases lay in between. This CDR3 contains 15 residues. The V gene's germline CDR1 is SNHLY and CDR2 FYNNEI. The CDR3 bases are TGTGCCAGCACCCGGTCAATGGGGTACCAAGAGACCCAGTACTTC. Translated, it gives CASTRSMGYQETQYF.

The CDR3 loop reads CASSPPLRPSSGNTIYF. CDR3 coding DNA: TGTGCCAGCAGTCCCCCACTCCGGCCTAGCTCTGGAAACACCATATATTTT. V usage is TRBV28 and J usage is TRBJ1-3; D remains unclear. The germline CDR1 and CDR2 sequences are MDHEN and SYDVKM. The length of the CDR3 is 17 residues. The V end lost 5 bases, the J end lost 0 bases, and 17 bases lay between the germline ends.

The genes are TRBV6-4 and TRBJ2-3; no reliable D call. The CDR3 runs to 13 residues. V lost 6 bases and J lost 0, with 7 bases in between. Germline CDR1 and CDR2: MRHNA and SNTAGT. CDR3 nucleotide sequence: TGTGCCAGCAGCCAGGCTAGCACAGATACGCAGTATTTT. It codes for CASSQASTDTQYF.

The chain has TRBV28 and TRBJ2-7, with 11 bases identical to TRBD1. From germline, CDR1 is MDHEN and CDR2 SYDVKM. The CDR3 extends over 16 amino acids. The trim removed 7 bases at V and 3 bases at J, leaving 11 bases unmatched. CDR3 amino acids: CASTPFEGQGVYEQYF. The CDR3 bases are TGTGCCAGCACCCCGTTTGAGGGACAGGGGGTCTACGAGCAGTACTTC.

J is TRBJ1-2 and V is TRBV29-1; D is ambiguous. The CDR3 has 14 amino acids. The V end lost 1 base, the J end lost 1 base, and 10 bases lay between the germline ends. CDR1 is SQVTM and CDR2 is ANQGSEA in the germline V gene. DNA for the CDR3: TGCAGCGTTGAAGTTGAAGGGATTAACTATGGCTACACCTTC. Protein product: CSVEVEGINYGYTF.

The rearrangement uses TRBV5-4 and TRBJ2-2, with D unresolved. The CDR3 runs to 12 residues. V was pared by 0 bases and J by 7 bases, with 4 bases between. Germline lookup yields CDR1 SGHNT and CDR2 YYREEE (reference sequence). The DNA of the CDR3 is TGTGCCAGCAGCTTGGGACGCGGGGAGCTGTTTTTT. Amino acid sequence: CASSLGRGELFF.